Presented here are 16 T cell receptor beta chains from one specimen sequenced in a study of T cell responses to AZD1222 COVID-19 vaccine. Sequencing was performed with immunoSEQ multiplex PCR; in TCRdb, only in-frame clones are kept and a portion is missing. The table lists 90,000 to 130,000 clones, roughly nine tenths of them singletons. The sequences come from peripheral blood, collected on day 0 of MenACWY control vaccination. The receptors derive from an adult in good health.

The genes are TRBV19 and TRBJ2-3; D remains unclear. The CDR3 has 12 residues. The V gene's germline CDR1 is LNHDA and CDR2 SQIVND (reference sequence). Trimming removed 8 bases at V and 4 bases at J, with 10 bases between. The chain's CDR3 is CASVLDSDTQYF. CDR3 coding DNA: TGTGCCAGTGTATTGGATTCAGATACGCAGTATTTT. Drawing the rest from reference TRBV19 and TRBJ2-3, the complete variable domain is DGGITQSPKYLFRKEGQNVTLSCEQNLNHDAMYWYRQDPGQGLRLIYYSQIVNDFQKGDIAEGYSVSREKKESFPLTVTSAQKNPTAFYLCASVLDSDTQYFGPGTRLTVL.

V and J are TRBV3-1 (or the pseudogene TRBV3-2) and TRBJ1-6; a weak D match, TRBD1 (5 bases). Trimming left V 2 bases short and J 6 bases short, with 14 bases between. The CDR3 has 16 residues. Germline-derived CDR1 and CDR2 are LGHDT and YNNKEL (reference sequence). CDR3 in amino acids: CASSQTPPGPNSPLHF. CDR3 sequence (DNA): TGTGCCAGCAGCCAAACTCCGCCGGGACCTAATTCACCCCTCCACTTT.

V and J are TRBV29-1 and TRBJ1-1, with D maybe TRBD1 (5 bases). The CDR3 has 12 amino acids. The V and J ends lost 6 bases and 4 bases respectively, with 12 bases between them. Germline-derived CDR1 and CDR2 are SQVTM and ANQGSEA. Here the CDR3 DNA reads TGCAGCGTCGTACCAGGGTTCACTGAAGCTTTCTTT. Translation gives CSVVPGFTEAFF. Full variable domain (rest looked up from reference TRBV29-1 and TRBJ1-1): SAVISQKPSRDICQRGTSLTIQCQVDSQVTMMFWYRQQPGQSLTLIATANQGSEATYESGFVIDKFPISRPNLTFSTLTVSNMSPEDSSIYLCSVVPGFTEAFFGQGTRLTVV.

The genes are TRBV9 and TRBJ1-5, with TRBD1 identical over 12 bases. Germline V gene lookup returns CDR1 SGDLS and CDR2 YYNGEE. CDR3 length: 19 residues. J gave up 0 bases and V 1 base, and 8 bases lay outside the gene matches. CDR3 sequence reads: CASSVPGQGADYSNQPQHF. In DNA form, the CDR3 reads TGTGCCAGCAGCGTACCGGGACAGGGGGCTGATTATAGCAATCAGCCCCAGCATTTT.

This clone was seen just once. CDR3 amino acids: CASSKVRQDEAFF. CDR3 bases: TGTGCCAGCAGCAAAGTTAGACAGGATGAAGCTTTCTTT. The rearrangement links TRBV11-2 to TRBJ1-1; the D gene is possibly TRBD1 (6 bases). The CDR3 contains 13 residues. V was trimmed by 5 bases and J by 7 bases, leaving 14 bases between them. The V gene's germline CDR1 is SGHAT and CDR2 FQNNGV. The whole variable domain, filled in from reference TRBV11-2 and TRBJ1-1, reads EAGVAQSPRYKIIEKRQSVAFWCNPISGHATLYWYQQILGQGPKLLIQFQNNGVVDDSQLPKDRFSAERLKGVDSTLKIQPAKLEDSAVYLCASSKVRQDEAFFGQGTRLTVV.

This chain joins TRBV6-6 and TRBJ1-5; 7 bases match TRBD1. Trimming removed 4 bases from V and 3 bases from J; junction bases left unmatched: 3. The germline gives CDR1 MNHNY, CDR2 SVGAGI (reference sequence). The CDR3 totals 14 residues. The CDR3: CASSSGTVNQPQHF. Written as DNA, the CDR3 is TGTGCCAGCAGTTCCGGGACAGTCAATCAGCCCCAGCATTTT.

The J gene is TRBJ1-4, the V gene TRBV6-5; 9 nucleotides line up with TRBD1. V lost 5 bases, J lost 11 bases, and 12 bases stayed unmatched. This CDR3 is 15 amino acids long. Germline assignment: CDR1 MNHEY and CDR2 SVGAGI. The CDR3 loop reads CASSKPGQGSEKLFF. DNA for the CDR3: TGTGCCAGCAGTAAACCGGGACAGGGTTCGGAGAAACTGTTTTTT.

J is TRBJ1-1 and V is TRBV7-3, with D perhaps TRBD1 (6 bases). The germline V gene encodes CDR1 SGHTA and CDR2 FQGTGA. The germline V and J ends were trimmed by 5 bases and 4 bases, with 8 bases remaining between them. CDR3 size: 12 residues. CDR3 DNA: TGTGCCAGCAGCCAAGGGGGCACTGAAGCTTTCTTT. It is translated as CASSQGGTEAFF. The full variable domain, its missing parts supplied by reference TRBV7-3 and TRBJ1-1, is GAGVSQTPSNKVTEKGKYVELRCDPISGHTALYWYRQSLGQGPEFLIYFQGTGAADDSGLPNDRFFAVRPEGSVSTLKIQRTERGDSAVYLCASSQGGTEAFFGQGTRLTVV.

J is TRBJ2-2 and V is TRBV7-3; D may match TRBD1 or TRBD2 (6 bases each). The CDR3 has 16 amino acids. The germline gives CDR1 SGHTA, CDR2 FQGTGA. The ends were cut back, 4 bases at V and 7 bases at J, with 19 bases in the middle. The CDR3 here is CASSSRTGGRGGELFF. CDR3 DNA sequence: TGTGCCAGCAGCTCTCGGACCGGGGGCAGGGGCGGGGAGCTGTTTTTT. Together with reference TRBV7-3 and TRBJ2-2, the CDR3 gives the full variable domain: GAGVSQTPSNKVTEKGKYVELRCDPISGHTALYWYRQSLGQGPEFLIYFQGTGAADDSGLPNDRFFAVRPEGSVSTLKIQRTERGDSAVYLCASSSRTGGRGGELFFGEGSRLTVL.

This chain joins TRBV6-1 and TRBJ1-2; D not resolved. Trimming cost V 2 bases and J 8 bases, with 3 bases left between them. The germline gives CDR1 MNHNS, CDR2 SASEGT. The CDR3 consists of 10 residues. The chain's CDR3 is CASSERGYTF. The CDR3 nucleotides read TGTGCCAGCAGTGAACGGGGCTACACCTTC.

V gene TRBV28 combines with J gene TRBJ2-7; the D is unclear. CDR1 is MDHEN and CDR2 is SYDVKM in the germline V gene. The CDR3 has 13 amino acids. The V gene lost 2 bases and the J gene lost 0 bases, with 5 bases spanning the gap. CDR3 in DNA: TGTGCCAGCAGTTTACACGGCTCCTACGAGCAGTACTTC. Amino acid sequence: CASSLHGSYEQYF.

V is TRBV18 and J is TRBJ2-1; D gene ambiguous. Germline values: CDR1 KGHSH, CDR2 LQKENI. Trimming cost V 6 bases and J 16 bases, with 19 bases left between them. CDR3 size: 12 residues. The CDR3 here is CASSLSDNQEFF. CDR3 DNA: TGTGCCAGCTCGCTGTCGGATAATCAGGAATTCTTC.

This clone was seen a few times. The chain is built from TRBV9 and TRBJ1-1; 7 bases align to TRBD1. This CDR3 contains 20 residues. V lost 0 bases to trimming and J lost 0 bases; unmatched junction nucleotides: 17. CDR1 is SGDLS, CDR2 YYNGEE, per germline. The CDR3 DNA sequence: TGTGCCAGCAGCGTAGTGGGGCAGGGGGAATCAGGCCTCATGAACACTGAAGCTTTCTTT. This sequence encodes CASSVVGQGESGLMNTEAFF. The full variable domain, with the rest looked up from reference TRBV9 and TRBJ1-1, is DSGVTQTPKHLITATGQRVTLRCSPRSGDLSVYWYQQSLDQGLQFLIQYYNGEERAKGNILERFSAQQFPDLHSELNLSSLELGDSALYFCASSVVGQGESGLMNTEAFFGQGTRLTVV.

This clone was observed once. The CDR3 DNA follows: TGTGCCAGTAGTCAGCGCTCAGCGAACACCGGGGAGCTGTTTTTT. It yields the protein CASSQRSANTGELFF. The gene calls are TRBV19 and TRBJ2-2; D gene ambiguous. Trimming left V 5 bases short and J 0 bases short, with 10 bases between. CDR3 length equals 15 residues. CDR1 is LNHDA and CDR2 is SQIVND in the germline V gene (reference sequence).

This chain links TRBV28 with TRBJ2-2; 9 bases align to TRBD2. The ends lost 6 bases at V and 4 bases at J; junction bases unmatched: 9. The germline V gene has CDR1 MDHEN and CDR2 SYDVKM. The CDR3 is 16 amino acids. In DNA, the CDR3 is TGTGCCAGCAGCTCCTACGGACTAGCGCGCACCGGGGAGCTGTTTTTT. Its protein product is CASSSYGLARTGELFF. Looking up the rest from reference TRBV28 and TRBJ2-2 gives the full variable domain: DVKVTQSSRYLVKRTGEKVFLECVQDMDHENMFWYRQDPGLGLRLIYFSYDVKMKEKGDIPEGYSVSREKKERFSLILESASTNQTSMYLCASSSYGLARTGELFFGEGSRLTVL.

The V gene is TRBV18, the J gene TRBJ1-2; TRBD1 aligns across 11 bases. The J segment lost 1 base and the V segment lost 6 bases, leaving 10 bases of the junction unmatched. The CDR3 runs 17 residues. CDR1 KGHSH and CDR2 LQKENI come from the germline V gene. This chain's CDR3 is CASSKNPGTGGNYGYTF. CDR3 sequence (DNA): TGTGCCAGCTCCAAGAACCCTGGGACAGGGGGTAACTATGGCTACACCTTC.